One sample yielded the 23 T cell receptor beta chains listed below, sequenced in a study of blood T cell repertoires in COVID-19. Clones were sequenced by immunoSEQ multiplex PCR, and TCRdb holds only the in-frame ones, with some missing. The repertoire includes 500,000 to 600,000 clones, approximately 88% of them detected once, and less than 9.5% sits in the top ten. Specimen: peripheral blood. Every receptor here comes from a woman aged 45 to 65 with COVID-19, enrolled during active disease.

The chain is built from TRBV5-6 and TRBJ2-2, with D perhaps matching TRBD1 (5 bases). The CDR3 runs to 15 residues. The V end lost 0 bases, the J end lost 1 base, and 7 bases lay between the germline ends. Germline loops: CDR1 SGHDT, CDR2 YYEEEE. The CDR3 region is CASSLGQGNTGELFF. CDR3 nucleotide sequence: TGTGCCAGCAGCTTGGGGCAGGGGAACACCGGGGAGCTGTTTTTT.

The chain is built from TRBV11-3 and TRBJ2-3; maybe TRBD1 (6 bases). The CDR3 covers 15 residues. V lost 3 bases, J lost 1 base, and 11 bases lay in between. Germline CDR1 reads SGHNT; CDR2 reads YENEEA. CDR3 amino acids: CASSFSGGGTDTQYF. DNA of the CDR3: TGTGCCAGCAGCTTTAGTGGGGGCGGCACAGATACGCAGTATTTT.

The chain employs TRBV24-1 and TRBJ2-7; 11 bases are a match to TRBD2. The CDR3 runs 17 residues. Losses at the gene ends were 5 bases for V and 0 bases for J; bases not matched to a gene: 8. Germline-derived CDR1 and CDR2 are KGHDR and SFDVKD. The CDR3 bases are TGTGCCACCAGTGCCACCTCCGGGACTAGCGGCTCCTACGAGCAGTACTTC. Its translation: CATSATSGTSGSYEQYF.

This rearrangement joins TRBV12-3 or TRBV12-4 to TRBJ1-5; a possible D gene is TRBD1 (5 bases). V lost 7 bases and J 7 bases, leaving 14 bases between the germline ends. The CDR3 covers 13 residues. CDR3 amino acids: CASTTSGGQPQHF. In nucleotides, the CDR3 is TGTGCCAGCACCACGAGCGGGGGACAGCCCCAGCATTTT.

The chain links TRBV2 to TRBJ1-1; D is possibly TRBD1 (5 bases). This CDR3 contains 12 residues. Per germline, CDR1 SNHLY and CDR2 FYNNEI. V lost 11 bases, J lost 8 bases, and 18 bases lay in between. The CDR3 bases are TGTGCCTCTACCCTGACCTCAGGGGAAGCTTTCTTT. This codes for CASTLTSGEAFF. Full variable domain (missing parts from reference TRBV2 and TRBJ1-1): EPEVTQTPSHQVTQMGQEVILRCVPISNHLYFYWYRQILGQKVEFLVSFYNNEISEKSEIFDDQFSVERPDGSNFTLKIRSTKLEDSAMYFCASTLTSGEAFFGQGTRLTVV.

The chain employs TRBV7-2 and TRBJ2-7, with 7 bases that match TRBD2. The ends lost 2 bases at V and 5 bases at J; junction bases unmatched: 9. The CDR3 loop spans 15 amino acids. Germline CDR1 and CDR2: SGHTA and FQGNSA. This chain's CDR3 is CASSLSGGGVDEQYF. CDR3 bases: TGTGCCAGCAGCTTATCGGGGGGAGGGGTGGACGAGCAGTACTTC.

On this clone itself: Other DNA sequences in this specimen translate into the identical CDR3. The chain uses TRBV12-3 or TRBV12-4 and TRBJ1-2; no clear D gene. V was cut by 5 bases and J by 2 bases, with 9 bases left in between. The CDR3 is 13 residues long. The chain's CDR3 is CASSPRGNYGYTF. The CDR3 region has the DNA TGTGCCAGCAGTCCCCGGGGAAACTATGGCTACACCTTC.

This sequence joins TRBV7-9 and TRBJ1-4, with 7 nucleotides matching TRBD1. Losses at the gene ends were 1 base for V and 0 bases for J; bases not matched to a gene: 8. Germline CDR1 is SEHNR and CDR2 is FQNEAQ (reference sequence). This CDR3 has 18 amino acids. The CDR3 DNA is TGTGCCAGCAGCTTAGTCGACAGGGAACCCGCAACTAATGAAAAACTGTTTTTT. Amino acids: CASSLVDREPATNEKLFF.

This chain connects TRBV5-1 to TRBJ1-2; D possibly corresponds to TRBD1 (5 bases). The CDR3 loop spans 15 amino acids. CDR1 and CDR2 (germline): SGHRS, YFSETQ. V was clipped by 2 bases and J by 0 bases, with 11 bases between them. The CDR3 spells CASSFTGPANYGYTF. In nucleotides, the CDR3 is TGCGCCAGCAGCTTCACAGGTCCCGCTAACTATGGCTACACCTTC.

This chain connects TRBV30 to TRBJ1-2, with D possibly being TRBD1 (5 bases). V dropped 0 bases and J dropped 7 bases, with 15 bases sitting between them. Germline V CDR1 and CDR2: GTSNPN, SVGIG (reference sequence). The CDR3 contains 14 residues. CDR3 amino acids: CAWSVGSVGGGYTF. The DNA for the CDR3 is TGTGCCTGGAGTGTAGGGTCCGTCGGGGGTGGCTACACCTTC. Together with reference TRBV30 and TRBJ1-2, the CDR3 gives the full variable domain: SQTIHQWPATLVQPVGSPLSLECTVEGTSNPNLYWYRQAAGRGLQLLFYSVGIGQISSEVPQNLSASRPQDRQFILSSKKLLLSDSGFYLCAWSVGSVGGGYTFGSGTRLTVV.

The CDR3 is CAISEGGETQYF. The CDR3 coding sequence is TGTGCCATCAGTGAGGGGGGGGAGACCCAGTACTTC. The gene calls are TRBV10-3 and TRBJ2-5; possible D gene TRBD2, 6 bases. V was clipped by 2 bases and J by 5 bases, with 6 bases between them. Germline CDR1 reads ENHRY; CDR2 reads SYGVKD. The CDR3 covers 12 residues.

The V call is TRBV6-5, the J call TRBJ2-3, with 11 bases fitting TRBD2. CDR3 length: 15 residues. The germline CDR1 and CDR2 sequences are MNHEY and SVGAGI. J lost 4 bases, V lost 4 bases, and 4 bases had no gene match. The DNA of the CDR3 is TGTGCCAGCAGTTCAACGACTAGCGGGGCAGATACGCAGTATTTT. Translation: CASSSTTSGADTQYF.

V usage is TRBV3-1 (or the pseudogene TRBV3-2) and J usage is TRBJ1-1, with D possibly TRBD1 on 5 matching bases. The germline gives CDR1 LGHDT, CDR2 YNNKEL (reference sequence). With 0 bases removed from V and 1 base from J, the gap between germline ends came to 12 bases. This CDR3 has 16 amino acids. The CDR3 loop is CASSQERLTANTEAFF. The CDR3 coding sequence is TGTGCCAGCAGCCAAGAACGCTTGACAGCGAACACTGAAGCTTTCTTT.

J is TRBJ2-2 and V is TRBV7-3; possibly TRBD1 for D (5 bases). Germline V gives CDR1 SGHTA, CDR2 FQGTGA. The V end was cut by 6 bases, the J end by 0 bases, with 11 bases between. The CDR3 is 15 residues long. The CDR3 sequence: CASSLGPTNTGELFF. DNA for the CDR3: TGTGCCAGCAGTTTGGGGCCTACGAACACCGGGGAGCTGTTTTTT.

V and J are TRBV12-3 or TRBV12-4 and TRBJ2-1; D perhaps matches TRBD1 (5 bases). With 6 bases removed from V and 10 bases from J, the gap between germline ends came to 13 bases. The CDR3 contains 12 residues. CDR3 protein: CASSLGVGEQFF. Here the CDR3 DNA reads TGTGCCAGCAGCCTAGGGGTGGGGGAGCAGTTCTTC.

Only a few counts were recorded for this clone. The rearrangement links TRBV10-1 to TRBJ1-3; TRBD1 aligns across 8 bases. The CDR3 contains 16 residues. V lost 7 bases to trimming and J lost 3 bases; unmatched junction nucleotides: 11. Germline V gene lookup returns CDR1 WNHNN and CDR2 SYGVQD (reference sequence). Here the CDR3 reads CASTVGTGDDGNTIYF. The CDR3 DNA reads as TGCGCCAGCACCGTTGGGACAGGCGATGATGGAAACACCATATATTTT.

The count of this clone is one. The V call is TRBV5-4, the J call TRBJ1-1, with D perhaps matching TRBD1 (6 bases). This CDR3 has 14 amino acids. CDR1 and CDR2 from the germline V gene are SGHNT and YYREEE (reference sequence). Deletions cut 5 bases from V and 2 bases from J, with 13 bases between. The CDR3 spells CASRRGASNTEAFF. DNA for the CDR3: TGTGCCAGCAGACGGGGGGCAAGCAACACTGAAGCTTTCTTT.

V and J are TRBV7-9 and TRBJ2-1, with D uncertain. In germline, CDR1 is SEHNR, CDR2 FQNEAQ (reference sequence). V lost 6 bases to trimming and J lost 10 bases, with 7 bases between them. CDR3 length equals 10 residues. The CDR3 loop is CASSWREQFF. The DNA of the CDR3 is TGTGCCAGCAGTTGGCGGGAGCAGTTCTTC.

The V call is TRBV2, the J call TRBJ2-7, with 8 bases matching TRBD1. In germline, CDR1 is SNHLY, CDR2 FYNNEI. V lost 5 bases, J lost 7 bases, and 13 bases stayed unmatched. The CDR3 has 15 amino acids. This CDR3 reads CASSTRPGTGGEQYF. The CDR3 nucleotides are TGTGCCAGCAGTACTCGCCCGGGGACAGGCGGTGAGCAGTACTTC.

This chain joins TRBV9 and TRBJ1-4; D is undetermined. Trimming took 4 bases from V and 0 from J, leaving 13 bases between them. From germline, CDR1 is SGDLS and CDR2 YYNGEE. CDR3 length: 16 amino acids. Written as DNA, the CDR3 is TGTGCCAGCAGCCCTTCCGTCGGTGCAACTAATGAAAAACTGTTTTTT. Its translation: CASSPSVGATNEKLFF.

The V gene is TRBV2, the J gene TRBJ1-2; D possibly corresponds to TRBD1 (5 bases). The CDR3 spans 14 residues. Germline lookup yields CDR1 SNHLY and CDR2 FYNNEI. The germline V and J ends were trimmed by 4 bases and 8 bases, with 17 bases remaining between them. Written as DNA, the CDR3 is TGTGCCAGCAGTGTATCGGGGGAGAGGAGCGGCTACACCTTC. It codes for CASSVSGERSGYTF.

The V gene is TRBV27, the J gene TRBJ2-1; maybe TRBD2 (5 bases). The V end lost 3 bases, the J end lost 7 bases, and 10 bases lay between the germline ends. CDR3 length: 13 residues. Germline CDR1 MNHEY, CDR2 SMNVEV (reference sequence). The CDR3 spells CASSFWTGNEQFF. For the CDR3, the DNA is TGTGCCAGCAGTTTCTGGACGGGAAATGAGCAGTTCTTC.

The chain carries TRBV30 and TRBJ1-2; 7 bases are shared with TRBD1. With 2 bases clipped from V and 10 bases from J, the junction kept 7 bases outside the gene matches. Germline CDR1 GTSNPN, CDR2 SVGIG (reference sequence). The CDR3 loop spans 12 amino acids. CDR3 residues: CAWSNRGPSYTF. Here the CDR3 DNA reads TGTGCCTGGAGTAATAGGGGGCCTTCCTACACCTTC.